The sequence of this TCR beta chain was determined in a study of spatial heterogeneity in lung cancer. Study-wide background: A unique TCR and UMI combination showed up more than ten times in raw reads, on average.

Time point specified: sample taken at primary tumor resection. No cells were sorted before sequencing. The whole RNA sequenced was extracted from tumor, nontumor lung or frozen PBMC. The sample holds a few counts of this clonotype. Its antigen is currently unknown. Study-level findings and limits: Resection blood, more than follow-up blood, showed ubiquitous expanded tumor TCRs.

A unique molecular identifier was attached to every TCR cDNA molecule. A single record per CDR3 protein comes from TCRdb applying MiXCR to the 5' RACE reads. This sample carries more than 12,000 distinct CDR3 sequences, 10% to 11% of them seen once, and the ten largest clones take roughly a third. The sample here was PBMCs, taken at surgery. This receptor was identified in a female donor with early-stage non-small cell lung cancer.

The CDR3 loop is CASSLEQGAWEQYF. CDR3 coding DNA: TGTGCCAGCAGTTTAGAACAGGGGGCCTGGGAGCAGTACTTC. The V call is TRBV28, the J call TRBJ2-7; 9 nucleotides line up with TRBD1. The CDR3 totals 14 residues. V trimming: 2 bases; J trimming: 7 bases; junction bases outside the gene matches: 6. Germline V gene data show CDR1 as MDHEN and CDR2 as SYDVKM.